Below, one TCR beta chain is given with its context. This record comes from a study of blood T cell repertoires in COVID-19. The trim removed 5 bases at V and 3 bases at J, leaving 16 bases unmatched. In germline, CDR1 is SGHKS, CDR2 YYEKEE (reference sequence). The CDR3 consists of 18 residues. Clones were sequenced by immunoSEQ multiplex PCR, and TCRdb holds only the in-frame ones, with some missing. The top ten clones hold roughly 25% of a sample with under 200,000 clones, 86% of them seen once. Sequenced input: PBMCs or T cells enriched from blood (not recorded which). This chain links TRBV5-5 with TRBJ2-3; 9 bases line up with TRBD1. The source is a woman in her forties in a cohort exposed to, infected with or recovered from COVID-19 (not recorded which). The CDR3, as DNA: TGTGCCAGCAGTTTGACAGGGGGAGCACAGCGATTAACAGATACGCAGTATTTT. It is translated as CASSLTGGAQRLTDTQYF.